A single sample is the source of the 22 T cell receptor beta chains below, sequenced in a study of technical replicates of blood from a few donors (dated by TCRdb to 2017 to 2019). The method behind the library was the immunoSEQ multiplex PCR assay. TCRdb obtained this table from immuneACCESS and retained in-frame rearrangements with V and J assigned. These tables miss some clones; where compared with another copy, unresolved V genes account for less than half of the shortfall, and the remainder is unexplained. The sample data list 84,000 or so clones, and around 94% of these were observed just once. The ten top clones hold around 0.25% of the sample. Sequenced: T cells isolated from PBMCs. The receptors were gathered from a human donor in good health.

This chain uses TRBV6-6 with TRBJ1-3; possible D gene TRBD1, 5 bases. This CDR3 contains 16 residues. V was pared by 2 bases and J by 6 bases, with 17 bases between. Germline V gene data show CDR1 as MNHNY and CDR2 as SVGAGI (reference sequence). The CDR3 DNA reads TGTGCCAGCAGTTACCGCGTCCAGGGAAGCGAAAACACCATATATTTT. This translates into CASSYRVQGSENTIYF.

The chain joins TRBV6-1 to TRBJ2-1, with TRBD2 identical over 9 bases. V lost 3 bases and J lost 4; bases outside the gene matches: 10. The CDR3 is made up of 17 amino acids. Germline CDR1 and CDR2: MNHNS and SASEGT. The CDR3 reads CASSDSGAGGFYNEQFF. The CDR3 region has the DNA TGTGCCAGCAGTGATAGCGGTGCGGGGGGGTTTTACAATGAGCAGTTCTTC.

This clone was detected once. The CDR3 DNA sequence: TGTGCCAGCAGTTTACCCCTACCTAGCGGGAGTGAGACCCAGTACTTC. This encodes CASSLPLPSGSETQYF. The chain recombines TRBV28 with TRBJ2-5; 10 bases fit TRBD2. V lost 2 bases to trimming and J lost 5 bases; unmatched junction nucleotides: 8. The CDR3 is 16 residues long. Germline CDR1 MDHEN, CDR2 SYDVKM.

The CDR3: CASSPRVRGTNNEQFF. The CDR3 DNA follows: TGTGCCAGCAGCCCTCGTGTTAGGGGGACGAACAATGAGCAGTTCTTC. The rearrangement uses TRBV27 and TRBJ2-1; a weak D match, TRBD1 (6 bases). V was cut by 6 bases and J by 5 bases, with 20 bases left in between. This CDR3 contains 16 residues. The germline V gene has CDR1 MNHEY and CDR2 SMNVEV (reference sequence).

Judged by abundance, this clone is medium-sized (0.01 to 0.1%). The chain is built from TRBV2 and TRBJ2-2; D uncertain. CDR3 length: 11 amino acids. Germline CDR1 is SNHLY and CDR2 is FYNNEI. V gave up 9 bases and J gave up 2 bases, with 4 bases separating them. The CDR3 reads CASQNTGELFF. For the CDR3, the DNA is TGTGCCAGTCAAAACACCGGGGAGCTGTTTTTT.

The rearrangement uses TRBV27 and TRBJ1-1, with 7 nucleotides matching TRBD1. Germline CDR1 MNHEY, CDR2 SMNVEV (reference sequence). The length of the CDR3 is 12 residues. The trim removed 2 bases at V and 7 bases at J, leaving 1 base unmatched. Here the CDR3 DNA reads TGTGCCAGCAGTTTACAGGGGGGTGAAGCTTTCTTT. It codes for CASSLQGGEAFF.

The chain is built from TRBV19 and TRBJ1-5; 7 nucleotides agree with TRBD1. Germline trimming cut 3 bases from V and 0 bases from J; bases unmatched to any gene: 5. CDR1 is LNHDA and CDR2 is SQIVND in the germline V gene (reference sequence). There are 16 residues in the CDR3. The CDR3 nucleotides read TGTGCCAGTAGTATCGGGACAGAATATAGCAATCAGCCCCAGCATTTT. Translated: CASSIGTEYSNQPQHF. Full variable domain (outside the CDR3, taken from reference TRBV19 and TRBJ1-5): DGGITQSPKYLFRKEGQNVTLSCEQNLNHDAMYWYRQDPGQGLRLIYYSQIVNDFQKGDIAEGYSVSREKKESFPLTVTSAQKNPTAFYLCASSIGTEYSNQPQHFGDGTRLSIL.

The gene calls are TRBV7-9 and TRBJ2-3, with 12 bases fitting TRBD2. The V and J ends lost 2 bases and 5 bases, in that order; junction bases with no gene match: 11. CDR1 and CDR2 from the germline V gene are SEHNR and FQNEAQ (reference sequence). The CDR3 runs to 18 residues. The CDR3 loop reads CASSLLVTSGSSRDTQYF. In DNA form, the CDR3 reads TGTGCCAGCAGCTTATTGGTGACTAGCGGGAGCTCTAGAGATACGCAGTATTTT.

J is TRBJ1-1 and V is TRBV13; 7 positions match TRBD1. CDR3 length equals 14 residues. The germline CDR1 and CDR2 sequences are PRHDT and FYEKMQ (reference sequence). The J segment lost 7 bases and the V segment lost 2 bases, leaving 7 bases of the junction unmatched. The CDR3 bases are TGTGCCAGCAGCTTACTAGGGGGCGAGGGTGAAGCTTTCTTT. Translated: CASSLLGGEGEAFF. The full variable domain, completed using reference TRBV13 and TRBJ1-1, is AAGVIQSPRHLIKEKRETATLKCYPIPRHDTVYWYQQGPGQDPQFLISFYEKMQSDKGSIPDRFSAQQFSDYHSELNMSSLELGDSALYFCASSLLGGEGEAFFGQGTRLTVV.

The chain is built from TRBV30 and TRBJ2-2, with D possibly being TRBD1 (5 bases). The CDR3 is made up of 14 amino acids. Trimming left V 7 bases short and J 4 bases short, with 16 bases between. The germline gives CDR1 GTSNPN, CDR2 SVGIG (reference sequence). Written as DNA, the CDR3 is TGTGCCTTGTCAGGGAATTCGGTCACCGGGGAGCTGTTTTTT. Protein sequence: CALSGNSVTGELFF.

This rearrangement joins TRBV7-9 to TRBJ1-1; 7 bases fit TRBD1. The germline CDR1 and CDR2 sequences are SEHNR and FQNEAQ (reference sequence). The V gene end was trimmed by 5 bases and the J gene end by 1 base; junction bases not matched to a gene: 4. The length of the CDR3 is 14 residues. The CDR3 nucleotides are TGTGCCAGCAGCCCTCGACAGGGGAACACTGAAGCTTTCTTT. Protein product: CASSPRQGNTEAFF.

The V gene is TRBV6-5, the J gene TRBJ2-7, with 11 bases aligning to TRBD2. The germline CDR1 and CDR2 sequences are MNHEY and SVGAGI. V dropped 3 bases and J dropped 1; count of bases not matched to a gene: 2. The CDR3 spans 15 residues. CDR3 residues: CASSYSGGVSYEQYF. CDR3 nucleotides: TGTGCCAGCAGTTATAGCGGGGGGGTGTCCTACGAGCAGTACTTC.

The chain uses TRBV6-5 and TRBJ2-3; unclear D gene. The germline V gene has CDR1 MNHEY and CDR2 SVGAGI. The germline V and J ends were trimmed by 4 bases and 6 bases, with 17 bases remaining between them. This CDR3 is 15 amino acids long. The CDR3 DNA is TGTGCCAGCAGTTCCCAATATACCCTGGGCGATACGCAGTATTTT. This codes for CASSSQYTLGDTQYF.

The gene calls are TRBV13 and TRBJ2-3, with TRBD1 identical over 9 bases. Germline loops: CDR1 PRHDT, CDR2 FYEKMQ (reference sequence). The CDR3 runs 16 residues. The V segment lost 2 bases and the J segment 2 bases; nucleotides outside the gene matches: 5. CDR3 nucleotides: TGTGCCAGCAGCTTACGCGGGACAGGGAACACAGATACGCAGTATTTT. This encodes CASSLRGTGNTDTQYF.

The chain is built from TRBV7-8 and TRBJ1-5, with a weak D call TRBD1 (5 bases). The germline gives CDR1 SGHVS, CDR2 FQNEAQ. This CDR3 has 14 amino acids. Trimming pared 5 bases from V and 4 bases from J, leaving 12 bases between. DNA for the CDR3: TGTGCCAGCAGCCCCGACAGCCTTAATCAGCCCCAGCATTTT. This sequence encodes CASSPDSLNQPQHF.

The chain recombines TRBV7-9 with TRBJ2-2, with TRBD1 matching 8 bases. V gave up 5 bases and J gave up 4 bases; unmatched junction bases: 6. CDR3 size: 15 residues. From germline, CDR1 is SEHNR and CDR2 FQNEAQ (reference sequence). The DNA for the CDR3 is TGTGCCAGCAGCCCGGACAGGGCTACCACCGGGGAGCTGTTTTTT. Translation gives CASSPDRATTGELFF. Looking up the rest from reference TRBV7-9 and TRBJ2-2 gives the full variable domain: DTGVSQNPRHKITKRGQNVTFRCDPISEHNRLYWYRQTLGQGPEFLTYFQNEAQLEKSRLLSDRFSAERPKGSFSTLEIQRTEQGDSAMYLCASSPDRATTGELFFGEGSRLTVL.

The J gene is TRBJ2-4, the V gene TRBV19, with 9 positions matching TRBD1. V shed 6 bases and J 3 bases; nucleotides not matched to a gene: 9. The V gene's germline CDR1 is LNHDA and CDR2 SQIVND (reference sequence). The CDR3 is made up of 16 amino acids. This CDR3 reads CASSRGTGYGKNIQYF. DNA for the CDR3: TGTGCCAGTAGCAGAGGGACAGGGTATGGCAAAAACATTCAGTACTTC.

The chain combines TRBV19 with TRBJ1-4, with a tentative D call TRBD1 (5 bases). CDR1 LNHDA and CDR2 SQIVND come from the germline V gene (reference sequence). The ends were cut back, 6 bases at V and 2 bases at J, with 13 bases in the middle. The CDR3 length is 15 residues. CDR3 in amino acids: CASSLLRVTNEKLFF. In DNA, the CDR3 is TGTGCCAGTAGCCTACTCAGGGTCACTAATGAAAAACTGTTTTTT.

The rearrangement joins TRBV7-6 to TRBJ2-7; 7 bases map to TRBD1. This CDR3 spans 17 amino acids. Germline CDR1 is SGHVS and CDR2 is FNYEAQ. Trimming removed 1 base from V and 0 bases from J; junction bases left unmatched: 9. CDR3 amino acids: CASSLGGVWDSSYEQYF. For the CDR3, the DNA is TGTGCCAGCAGCTTAGGGGGTGTCTGGGACAGCTCCTACGAGCAGTACTTC.

This chain uses TRBV2 with TRBJ2-5, with D perhaps matching TRBD2 (6 bases). This CDR3 region has 15 residues. In germline, CDR1 is SNHLY, CDR2 FYNNEI. Trimming took 5 bases from V and 5 from J, leaving 18 bases between them. The DNA for the CDR3 is TGTGCCAGCAGTTACTCACTAGCCGGTGGGGAGACCCAGTACTTC. Encoded protein: CASSYSLAGGETQYF. Full variable domain (remainder filled in from reference TRBV2 and TRBJ2-5): EPEVTQTPSHQVTQMGQEVILRCVPISNHLYFYWYRQILGQKVEFLVSFYNNEISEKSEIFDDQFSVERPDGSNFTLKIRSTKLEDSAMYFCASSYSLAGGETQYFGPGTRLLVL.

The rearrangement links TRBV27 to TRBJ2-7; D possibly corresponds to TRBD2 (5 bases). CDR1 and CDR2 from the germline V gene are MNHEY and SMNVEV (reference sequence). Between the trimmed V and J ends, which lost 5 bases and 2 bases, there was a span of 7 bases. The CDR3 covers 12 residues. The CDR3 sequence: CASSNSAYEQYF. CDR3 DNA: TGTGCCAGCAGTAATAGCGCCTACGAGCAGTACTTC.

This chain connects TRBV12-2 to TRBJ1-1; the D segment call TRBD1 is taken from the table without a DNA check. TRBV12-2 is flagged as a pseudogene. The CDR3 is 13 amino acids. The CDR3, as DNA: TGTGCAAGTCGCCAAAGCGGACAGATCCAAGCTTTCTTT. This gives the protein CASRQSGQIQAFF.